Shown below are 9 T cell receptor beta chains from a single sample sequenced in a study of blood T cell repertoires in COVID-19 (TCRdb year 2020). The library relied on the immunoSEQ multiplex PCR assay. The immuneACCESS repertoire file appears here via TCRdb, limited to in-frame rearrangements. These files lack a portion of the clones; in checked studies, under half of the deficit traces to unresolved V genes, and the cause of the others is not known. The table for this sample lists some 400,000 clones; 87% of them were counted only once. The top ten hold 1.3% of the sample. Sequencing was done on a sample of PBMCs or T cells enriched from blood (not recorded which). These receptors were obtained from a man in his thirties or forties who had recovered from COVID-19.

J is TRBJ1-3 and V is TRBV5-8, with D unclear. Germline CDR1 SGHTS, CDR2 YDEGEE. The length of the CDR3 is 14 residues. V shed 0 bases and J shed 3 bases, with 7 bases lying between them. The CDR3 nucleotides read TGTGCCAGCAGCTTGGGTGGCAGTGGAAACACCATATATTTT. Translated, it gives CASSLGGSGNTIYF.

This clone appeared many times. The chain joins TRBV7-2 to TRBJ1-6; tentative D call: TRBD1 (6 bases). Looked up from germline, CDR1 is SGHTA and CDR2 is FQGNSA. Trimming removed 2 bases at V and 7 bases at J, with 12 bases between. CDR3 length: 15 amino acids. In nucleotides, the CDR3 is TGTGCCAGCAGCTTATGGGGGCAGGAGAATTCACCCCTCCACTTT. Residues: CASSLWGQENSPLHF.

This clone was observed a single time. The chain uses TRBV5-1 and TRBJ1-4, with D unresolved. Germline lookup yields CDR1 SGHRS and CDR2 YFSETQ. CDR3 length: 17 residues. V lost 1 base and J 5 bases, leaving 18 bases between the germline ends. The DNA of the CDR3 is TGCGCCAGCAGCTTGAACCTGATTCGGGGTACGAATGAAAAACTGTTTTTT. It encodes CASSLNLIRGTNEKLFF.

V usage is TRBV5-6 and J usage is TRBJ1-6; D gene ambiguous. Germline loops: CDR1 SGHDT, CDR2 YYEEEE. The CDR3 contains 14 residues. V was cut by 6 bases and J by 11 bases, with 18 bases left in between. The CDR3 here is CASTSLSGYPPLHF. In DNA form, the CDR3 reads TGTGCCAGCACCTCTCTATCTGGTTACCCACCCCTCCACTTT. Full variable domain (rest looked up from reference TRBV5-6 and TRBJ1-6): DAGVTQSPTHLIKTRGQQVTLRCSPKSGHDTVSWYQQALGQGPQFIFQYYEEEERQRGNFPDRFSGHQFPNYSSELNVNALLLGDSALYLCASTSLSGYPPLHFGNGTRLTVT.

This chain joins TRBV19 and TRBJ2-5, with 9 nucleotides matching TRBD1. Trimming cost V 5 bases and J 5 bases; bases outside gene matches: 6. Germline CDR1 is LNHDA and CDR2 is SQIVND (reference sequence). The CDR3 is 14 amino acids. CDR3 protein: CASSPGQGMETQYF. In nucleotides, the CDR3 is TGTGCCAGTAGTCCGGGACAGGGCATGGAGACCCAGTACTTC.

The gene calls are TRBV10-2 and TRBJ2-7; 8 bases are shared with TRBD1. Losses at the gene ends were 5 bases for V and 2 bases for J; bases not matched to a gene: 11. The CDR3 is 16 residues long. CDR1 and CDR2 from the germline V gene are WSHSY and SAAADI. The DNA for the CDR3 is TGCGCCAGCAGTTCTTCCACTGGACAGGGACCCTACGAGCAGTACTTC. This sequence encodes CASSSSTGQGPYEQYF.

The V call is TRBV27, the J call TRBJ2-2; D may be TRBD2 (7 bases). This CDR3 has 16 amino acids. CDR1 and CDR2 (germline): MNHEY, SMNVEV (reference sequence). The germline V and J ends were trimmed by 4 bases and 4 bases, with 16 bases remaining between them. This CDR3 reads CASSSGGGHGTGELFF. DNA of the CDR3: TGTGCCAGCAGTTCTGGGGGGGGGCACGGCACCGGGGAGCTGTTTTTT.

The rearrangement joins TRBV5-4 to TRBJ2-7; 8 bases align to TRBD1. This CDR3 comprises 15 residues. CDR1 and CDR2 from the germline V gene are SGHNT and YYREEE (reference sequence). Trimming removed 0 bases from V and 4 bases from J; junction bases left unmatched: 6. The CDR3, as DNA: TGTGCCAGCAGCTTGGCCAGGGGGCTCTCATACGAGCAGTACTTC. Protein sequence: CASSLARGLSYEQYF.

This clone was picked up one time. CDR3 in amino acids: CASRASANYGYTF. The CDR3, as DNA: TGTGCCAGTAGAGCGTCCGCTAACTATGGCTACACCTTC. The rearrangement uses TRBV7-2 and TRBJ1-2; D is unclear. Between the trimmed V and J ends, which lost 9 bases and 0 bases, there was a span of 11 bases. Germline values: CDR1 SGHTA, CDR2 FQGNSA. The CDR3 extends over 13 amino acids.